This T cell receptor beta chain was obtained from a study of immune cell composition in non-small cell lung cancer. Study summary: Tumours were mainly lung adenocarcinoma or squamous cell carcinoma. Whole-study findings and limits: Squamous lung tumours showed higher top 10 clone scores and clonality than adenocarcinomas. Smoking pack-years did not significantly correlate with tumour TCR-beta clonality. It was not proven that tumour-reactive clones equal dominant tumour-associated clones.

The repertoire was sequenced with immunoSEQ multiplex PCR; TCRdb's copy has only in-frame clones and lacks some. Seen here are about 14,000 clones, approximately 70% observed once, and the top ten hold 13% to 15%. Germline V gene lookup returns CDR1 LNHDA and CDR2 SQIVND (reference sequence). This CDR3 is built from 13 residues. V was cut by 8 bases and J by 3 bases, with 11 bases left in between. Concerning this clone itself: Its cognate antigen is unknown.

This TCR derives from a human donor with non-small cell lung cancer. The sample taken for sequencing was lung tumor tissue. The V call is TRBV19, the J call TRBJ1-5, with a weak D call TRBD1 (6 bases). The chain's CDR3 is CASGDTINQPQHF. CDR3 DNA sequence: TGTGCCAGTGGGGACACGATCAATCAGCCCCAGCATTTT.